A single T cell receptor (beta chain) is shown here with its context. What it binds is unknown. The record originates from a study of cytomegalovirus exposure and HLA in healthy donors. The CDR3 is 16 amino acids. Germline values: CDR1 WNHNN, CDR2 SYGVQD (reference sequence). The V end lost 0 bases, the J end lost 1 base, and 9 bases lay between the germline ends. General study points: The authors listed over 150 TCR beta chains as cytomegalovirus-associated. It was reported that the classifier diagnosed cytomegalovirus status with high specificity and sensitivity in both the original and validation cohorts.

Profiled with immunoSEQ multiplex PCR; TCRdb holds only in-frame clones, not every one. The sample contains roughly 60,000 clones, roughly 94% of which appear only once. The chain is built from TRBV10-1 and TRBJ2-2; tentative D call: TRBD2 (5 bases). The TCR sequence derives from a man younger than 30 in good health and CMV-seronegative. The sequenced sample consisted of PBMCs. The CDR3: CASSESWRRNTGELFF. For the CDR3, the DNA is TGCGCCAGCAGTGAGTCGTGGAGGAGGAACACCGGGGAGCTGTTTTTT.